Below, one T cell receptor (beta chain) is given with its context. From germline, CDR1 is SGDLS and CDR2 YYNGEE. The CDR3 length is 15 residues. Trimming removed 0 bases from V and 7 bases from J, with 11 bases in between. This specimen belongs to a study of OX40 agonist ivuxolimab in advanced cancers. Study-wide context: While on treatment, patients had intravenous ivuxolimab at 0.01 to 10 mg/kg every 2 weeks. Dose-escalation patients suffered from hepatocellular carcinoma, melanoma, renal cell or head and neck cancer. Eligibility rules accepted prior anti-PD-1, anti-PD-L1 or anti-CTLA-4 therapy, and over 35% had some.

Sequencing used immunoSEQ multiplex PCR; TCRdb keeps in-frame clones, though not all of them. The sample shows about 85,000 clones, about nine tenths of them seen only once. People who had autoimmune disease history or systemic immunosuppression were excluded. The sequences come from CD4+ or CD8+ T cells sorted from blood, collected in a trial of the OX40 agonist ivuxolimab. The TCR comes from an adult with an advanced solid tumor such as melanoma, head and neck, liver or kidney cancer. This chain connects TRBV9 to TRBJ1-6; D might be TRBD1 (5 bases). The CDR3 here is CASSVVEGANSPLHF. Written as DNA, the CDR3 is TGTGCCAGCAGCGTAGTGGAAGGGGCAAATTCACCCCTCCACTTT.